Listed here are 13 T cell receptor beta chains from one sample, sequenced in a study of neurological immune-mediated disorders. TCRdb re-called the 5' RACE reads with MiXCR, one entry per CDR3 protein. The sample includes 39,000 or so distinct CDR3 sequences, nearly 5% of them seen just once. Sequencing was carried out using CD4+ T cells from blood. The receptors were gathered from a man between 18 and 35 years old in good health.

This clonotype has a count of ten or more. The gene calls are TRBV20-1 and TRBJ2-5; 8 bases are a match to TRBD1. CDR3 length: 15 residues. Germline CDR1 and CDR2: DFQATT and SNEGSKA (reference sequence). V lost 0 bases to trimming and J lost 4 bases; unmatched junction nucleotides: 7. CDR3 sequence reads: CSARDNQGAGETQYF. CDR3 in DNA: TGCAGTGCTAGAGATAATCAGGGGGCAGGAGAGACCCAGTACTTC.

This clonotype appeared many times. The chain joins TRBV20-1 to TRBJ2-7; 8 bases agree with TRBD2. The CDR3 runs to 13 residues. CDR1 and CDR2 from the germline V gene are DFQATT and SNEGSKA (reference sequence). V lost 1 base to trimming and J lost 4 bases; unmatched junction nucleotides: 3. CDR3 protein: CSARGPGGYEQYF. CDR3 DNA: TGCAGTGCTAGAGGCCCGGGAGGGTACGAGCAGTACTTC.

This clonotype was recorded many times. The chain is built from TRBV25-1 and TRBJ1-4, with D possibly being TRBD1 (5 bases). Trimming cost V 3 bases and J 7 bases, with 12 bases left between them. This CDR3 is built from 14 residues. The germline gives CDR1 MGHDK, CDR2 SYGVNS. CDR3 residues: CASSDRVGLEKLFF. The DNA for the CDR3 is TGTGCCAGCAGTGACAGGGTGGGTCTTGAAAAACTGTTTTTT.

This clonotype appeared many times. The CDR3 here is CASSLIVLSGNTIYF. The CDR3 bases are TGTGCCAGCAGCTTAATAGTCCTCTCTGGAAACACCATATATTTT. This chain joins TRBV7-2 and TRBJ1-3; D uncertain. V lost 2 bases and J 0 bases, leaving 8 bases between the germline ends. CDR1 is SGHTA, CDR2 FQGNSA, per germline. The CDR3 has 15 amino acids.

This clonotype occurred many times. This sequence joins TRBV20-1 and TRBJ2-7, with a tentative D call TRBD2 (5 bases). The CDR3 loop spans 13 amino acids. Looked up from germline, CDR1 is DFQATT and CDR2 is SNEGSKA (reference sequence). V was trimmed by 0 bases and J by 5 bases, leaving 11 bases between them. The CDR3: CSARERGRDEQYF. The CDR3 region has the DNA TGCAGTGCTAGAGAGAGAGGGAGAGACGAGCAGTACTTC.

This clonotype was detected ten times or more. The rearrangement joins TRBV7-2 to TRBJ1-5; D remains unclear. The germline gives CDR1 SGHTA, CDR2 FQGNSA. Trimming took off 3 bases at V and 4 bases at J, with 7 bases between the two ends. This CDR3 comprises 13 residues. Here the CDR3 reads CASSFQLNQPQHF. The CDR3, as DNA: TGTGCCAGCAGCTTCCAATTAAATCAGCCCCAGCATTTT.

The genes are TRBV7-3 and TRBJ1-1, with a tentative D call TRBD1 (6 bases). Between the trimmed V and J ends, which lost 0 bases and 3 bases, there was a span of 11 bases. Looked up from germline, CDR1 is SGHTA and CDR2 is FQGTGA. CDR3 size: 15 residues. In nucleotides, the CDR3 is TGTGCCAGCAGCTTAACGTCCCAGGGGTACACTGAAGCTTTCTTT. Amino acid sequence: CASSLTSQGYTEAFF. Full variable domain (missing parts from reference TRBV7-3 and TRBJ1-1): GAGVSQTPSNKVTEKGKYVELRCDPISGHTALYWYRQSLGQGPEFLIYFQGTGAADDSGLPNDRFFAVRPEGSVSTLKIQRTERGDSAVYLCASSLTSQGYTEAFFGQGTRLTVV.

This chain joins TRBV5-5 and TRBJ2-1; 8 positions agree with TRBD2. The CDR3 contains 14 residues. V lost 9 bases, J lost 7 bases, and 12 bases stayed unmatched. Germline-derived CDR1 and CDR2 are SGHKS and YYEKEE (reference sequence). CDR3 nucleotide sequence: TGTGCCAATAGCTTCGACGGGGGGGCGAATGAGCAGTTCTTC. It codes for CANSFDGGANEQFF.

The chain is built from TRBV7-2 and TRBJ2-3, with TRBD2 matching 7 bases. CDR3 size: 14 residues. From germline, CDR1 is SGHTA and CDR2 FQGNSA. V lost 3 bases, J lost 15 bases, and 15 bases stayed unmatched. This CDR3 is CASSLETMGRDAYF. The DNA of the CDR3 is TGTGCCAGCAGCTTGGAGACTATGGGGAGGGATGCTTATTTT. The full variable domain, in which reference TRBV7-2 and TRBJ2-3 provide the parts outside the CDR3, is GAGVSQSPSNKVTEKGKDVELRCDPISGHTALYWYRQSLGQGLEFLIYFQGNSAPDKSGLPSDRFSAERTGGSVSTLTIQRTQQEDSAVYLCASSLETMGRDAYFGPGTRLTVL.

In this sample, this clonotype turned up many times. V is TRBV12-3 or TRBV12-4 and J is TRBJ1-2; tentatively, D is TRBD1 (5 bases). This CDR3 region has 14 residues. V was shortened by 7 bases and J by 2 bases, with 14 bases between the two germline ends. CDR3 DNA sequence: TGTGCCAGCACCACTACAGGAGTCAACTATGGCTACACCTTC. Its translation: CASTTTGVNYGYTF.

This clonotype was counted at least ten times. The CDR3, as DNA: TGTGCCAGCAGTTATTTCCAGGGAGGGAACTATGGCTACACCTTC. This sequence encodes CASSYFQGGNYGYTF. The V gene is TRBV6-9, the J gene TRBJ1-2; possibly TRBD1 for D (5 bases). The CDR3 spans 15 residues. Germline values: CDR1 MNHGY, CDR2 SVAAGI. V was clipped by 1 base and J by 2 bases, with 11 bases between them.

The sample holds many counts of this clonotype. The genes are TRBV20-1 and TRBJ2-2, with D unclear. The germline V and J ends were trimmed by 5 bases and 7 bases, with 14 bases remaining between them. CDR1 is DFQATT, CDR2 SNEGSKA, per germline (reference sequence). CDR3 length equals 13 residues. The CDR3 coding sequence is TGCAGTGCTGATCCTTTAAGATACGGGGAGCTGTTTTTT. The encoded protein is CSADPLRYGELFF.

This clonotype was detected many times. The rearrangement uses TRBV2 and TRBJ1-5; D unclear. The germline V gene encodes CDR1 SNHLY and CDR2 FYNNEI. V gave up 3 bases and J gave up 3 bases, with 15 bases separating them. The CDR3 has 16 residues. The CDR3 region has the DNA TGTGCCAGCAGTGAGGGCAGGACCCGTTTCAATCAGCCCCAGCATTTT. The encoded protein is CASSEGRTRFNQPQHF.